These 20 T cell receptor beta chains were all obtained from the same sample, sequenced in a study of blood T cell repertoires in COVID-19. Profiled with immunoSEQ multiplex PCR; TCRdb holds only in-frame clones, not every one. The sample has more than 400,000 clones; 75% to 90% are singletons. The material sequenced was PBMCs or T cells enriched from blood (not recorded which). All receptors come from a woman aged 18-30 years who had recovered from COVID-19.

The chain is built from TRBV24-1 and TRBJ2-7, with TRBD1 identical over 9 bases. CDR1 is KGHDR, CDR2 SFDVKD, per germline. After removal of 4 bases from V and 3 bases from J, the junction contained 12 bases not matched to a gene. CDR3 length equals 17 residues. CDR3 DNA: TGTGCCACCAGTGAGAGGGTTCCGGGACAGGGCTTCTACGAGCAGTACTTC. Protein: CATSERVPGQGFYEQYF.

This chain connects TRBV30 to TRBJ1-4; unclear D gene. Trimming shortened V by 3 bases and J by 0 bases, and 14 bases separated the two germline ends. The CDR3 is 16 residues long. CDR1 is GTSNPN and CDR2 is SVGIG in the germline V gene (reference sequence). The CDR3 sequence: CAWRVGKRATNEKLFF. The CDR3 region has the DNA TGTGCCTGGAGAGTGGGCAAGAGAGCAACTAATGAAAAACTGTTTTTT. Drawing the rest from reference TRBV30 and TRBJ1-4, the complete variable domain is SQTIHQWPATLVQPVGSPLSLECTVEGTSNPNLYWYRQAAGRGLQLLFYSVGIGQISSEVPQNLSASRPQDRQFILSSKKLLLSDSGFYLCAWRVGKRATNEKLFFGSGTQLSVL.

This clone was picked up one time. The CDR3 reads CASSAASRNTGELFF. Written as DNA, the CDR3 is TGTGCCAGCAGCGCCGCCTCGAGGAACACCGGGGAGCTGTTTTTT. The rearrangement links TRBV9 to TRBJ2-2; unclear D gene. V was pared by 3 bases and J by 1 base, with 10 bases between. CDR1 SGDLS and CDR2 YYNGEE come from the germline V gene. CDR3 length equals 15 residues.

The CDR3 DNA is TGTGCCACCGAAGGACAGGCAGGGGAGCTGTTTTTT. Translation gives CATEGQAGELFF. This chain uses TRBV6-5 with TRBJ2-2; 7 nucleotides match TRBD1. J lost 8 bases, V lost 10 bases, and 7 bases had no gene match. Per germline, CDR1 MNHEY and CDR2 SVGAGI. The CDR3 is 12 residues long.

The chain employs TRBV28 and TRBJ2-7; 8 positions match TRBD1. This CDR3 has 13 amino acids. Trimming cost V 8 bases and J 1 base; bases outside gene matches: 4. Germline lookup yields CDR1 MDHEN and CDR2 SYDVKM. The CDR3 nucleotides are TGTGCCAGCCGACAGGGGCCTTCCTACGAGCAGTACTTC. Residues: CASRQGPSYEQYF. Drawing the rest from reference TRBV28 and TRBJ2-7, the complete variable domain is DVKVTQSSRYLVKRTGEKVFLECVQDMDHENMFWYRQDPGLGLRLIYFSYDVKMKEKGDIPEGYSVSREKKERFSLILESASTNQTSMYLCASRQGPSYEQYFGPGTRLTVT.

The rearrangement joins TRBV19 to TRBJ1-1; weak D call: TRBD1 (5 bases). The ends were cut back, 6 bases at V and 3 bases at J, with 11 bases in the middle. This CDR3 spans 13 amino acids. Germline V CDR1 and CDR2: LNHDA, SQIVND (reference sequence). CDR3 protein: CASSTGIDTEAFF. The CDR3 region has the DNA TGTGCCAGTAGCACAGGCATTGACACTGAAGCTTTCTTT.

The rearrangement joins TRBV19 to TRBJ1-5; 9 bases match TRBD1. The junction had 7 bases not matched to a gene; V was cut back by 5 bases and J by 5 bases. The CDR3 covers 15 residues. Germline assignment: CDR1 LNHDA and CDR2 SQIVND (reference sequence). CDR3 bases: TGTGCCAGTAGTCCTCGGACAGGGGATTATCAGCCCCAGCATTTT. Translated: CASSPRTGDYQPQHF.

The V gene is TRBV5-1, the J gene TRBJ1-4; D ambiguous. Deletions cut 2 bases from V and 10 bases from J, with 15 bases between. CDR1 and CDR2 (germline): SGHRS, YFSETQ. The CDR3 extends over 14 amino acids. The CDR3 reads CASSFEDKNGKLFF. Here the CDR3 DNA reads TGCGCCAGCAGCTTTGAGGATAAAAACGGAAAACTGTTTTTT. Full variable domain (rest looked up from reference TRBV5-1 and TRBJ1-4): KAGVTQTPRYLIKTRGQQVTLSCSPISGHRSVSWYQQTPGQGLQFLFEYFSETQRNKGNFPGRFSGRQFSNSRSEMNVSTLELGDSALYLCASSFEDKNGKLFFGSGTQLSVL.

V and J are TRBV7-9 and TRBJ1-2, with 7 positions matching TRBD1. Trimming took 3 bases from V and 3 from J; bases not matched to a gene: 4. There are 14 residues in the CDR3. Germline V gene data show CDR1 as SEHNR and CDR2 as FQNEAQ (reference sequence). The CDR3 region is CASSFWTGDYGYTF. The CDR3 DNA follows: TGTGCCAGCAGCTTTTGGACAGGAGACTATGGCTACACCTTC.

In nucleotides, the CDR3 is TGTGCCAGCAGCCCCCTGGGGAGTGGTGATACTGAAGCTTTCTTT. It is translated as CASSPLGSGDTEAFF. The V call is TRBV7-9, the J call TRBJ1-1; D remains unclear. Trimming cost V 5 bases and J 5 bases, with 18 bases left between them. Germline V gives CDR1 SEHNR, CDR2 FQNEAQ (reference sequence). This CDR3 contains 15 residues.

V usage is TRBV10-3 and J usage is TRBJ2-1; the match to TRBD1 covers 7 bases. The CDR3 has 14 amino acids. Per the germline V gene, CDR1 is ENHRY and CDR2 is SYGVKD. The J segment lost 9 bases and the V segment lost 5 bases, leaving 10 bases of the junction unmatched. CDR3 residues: CAISQQNTGVEQFF. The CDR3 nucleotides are TGTGCCATCAGTCAACAAAATACAGGGGTTGAGCAGTTCTTC.

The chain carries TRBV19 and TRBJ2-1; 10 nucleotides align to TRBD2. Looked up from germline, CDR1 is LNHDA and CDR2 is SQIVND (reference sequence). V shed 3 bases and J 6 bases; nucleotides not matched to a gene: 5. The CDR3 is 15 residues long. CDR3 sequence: CASSMSGGDSNEQFF. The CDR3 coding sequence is TGTGCCAGTAGTATGAGCGGGGGGGATTCCAATGAGCAGTTCTTC.

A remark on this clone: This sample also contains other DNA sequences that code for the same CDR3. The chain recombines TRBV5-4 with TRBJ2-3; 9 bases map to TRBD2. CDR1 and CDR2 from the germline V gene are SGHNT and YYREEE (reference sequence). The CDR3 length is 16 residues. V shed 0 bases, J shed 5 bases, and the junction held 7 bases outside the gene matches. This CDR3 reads CASSLGSGGPGDTQYF. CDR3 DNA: TGTGCCAGCAGCTTGGGTAGCGGGGGCCCGGGAGATACGCAGTATTTT. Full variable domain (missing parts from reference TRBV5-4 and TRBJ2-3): ETGVTQSPTHLIKTRGQQVTLRCSSQSGHNTVSWYQQALGQGPQFIFQYYREEENGRGNFPPRFSGLQFPNYSSELNVNALELDDSALYLCASSLGSGGPGDTQYFGPGTRLTVL.

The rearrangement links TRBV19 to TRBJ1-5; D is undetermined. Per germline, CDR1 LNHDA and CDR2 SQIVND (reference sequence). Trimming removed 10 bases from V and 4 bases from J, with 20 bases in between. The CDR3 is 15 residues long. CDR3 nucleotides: TGTGCCACTAAGAATCGCCTCGAACTAAATCAGCCCCAGCATTTT. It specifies CATKNRLELNQPQHF.

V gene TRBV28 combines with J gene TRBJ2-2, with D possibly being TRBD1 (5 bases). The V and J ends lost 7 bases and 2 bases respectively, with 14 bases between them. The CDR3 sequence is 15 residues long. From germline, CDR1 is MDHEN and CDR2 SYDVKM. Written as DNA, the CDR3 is TGTGCCAGCATCTCCGACAGAACAAACACCGGGGAGCTGTTTTTT. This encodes CASISDRTNTGELFF.

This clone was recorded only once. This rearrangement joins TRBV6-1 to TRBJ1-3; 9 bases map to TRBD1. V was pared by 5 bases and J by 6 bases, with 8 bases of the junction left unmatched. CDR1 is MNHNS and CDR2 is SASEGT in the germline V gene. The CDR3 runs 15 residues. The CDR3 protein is CASSRFRQGENTIYF. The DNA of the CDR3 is TGTGCCAGCAGTCGCTTCCGACAGGGGGAAAACACCATATATTTT.

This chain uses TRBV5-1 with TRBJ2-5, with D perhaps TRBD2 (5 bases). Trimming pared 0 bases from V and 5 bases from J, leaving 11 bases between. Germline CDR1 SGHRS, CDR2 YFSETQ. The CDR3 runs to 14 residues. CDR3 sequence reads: CASSLAPPGETQYF. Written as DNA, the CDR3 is TGCGCCAGCAGCTTGGCACCCCCGGGGGAGACCCAGTACTTC.

Written as DNA, the CDR3 is TGTGCCAGCAGCGTTGTAGTAGATTCAGATACGCAGTATTTT. Its protein product is CASSVVVDSDTQYF. The rearrangement joins TRBV9 to TRBJ2-3; D is unresolved. The V end lost 2 bases, the J end lost 4 bases, and 11 bases lay between the germline ends. Germline values: CDR1 SGDLS, CDR2 YYNGEE. This CDR3 has 14 amino acids.

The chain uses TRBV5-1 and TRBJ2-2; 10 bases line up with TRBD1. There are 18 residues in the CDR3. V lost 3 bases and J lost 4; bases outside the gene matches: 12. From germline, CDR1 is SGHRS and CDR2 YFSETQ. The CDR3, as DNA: TGCGCCAGCAGCTCGGGACAGGGGTCCTTACTCCCCACCGGGGAGCTGTTTTTT. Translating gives CASSSGQGSLLPTGELFF. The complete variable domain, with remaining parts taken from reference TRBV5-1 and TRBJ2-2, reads KAGVTQTPRYLIKTRGQQVTLSCSPISGHRSVSWYQQTPGQGLQFLFEYFSETQRNKGNFPGRFSGRQFSNSRSEMNVSTLELGDSALYLCASSSGQGSLLPTGELFFGEGSRLTVL.

CDR3 coding DNA: TGCGCCAGCAGCTTGGACCCCAGCACTGAAGCTTTCTTT. Its protein product is CASSLDPSTEAFF. The chain has TRBV5-1 and TRBJ1-1; no reliable D call. V was shortened by 0 bases and J by 4 bases, with 7 bases between the two germline ends. Per germline, CDR1 SGHRS and CDR2 YFSETQ. The CDR3 consists of 13 residues.